The entry below gives a single T cell receptor (beta chain) sequence along with its context. The antigen remains undetermined. The CDR3 has 12 amino acids. V gave up 5 bases and J gave up 8 bases, with 12 bases separating them. CDR1 and CDR2 (germline): SEHNR, FQNEAQ (reference sequence). This record belongs to a study of Graves' ophthalmopathy and Graves' hyperthyroidism. Overall study findings and caveats: Blood shared most expanded thyroid clonotypes above 0.001 frequency. Cross-validated, the 13-signature model showed 87.88%/81.08% sensitivity/specificity, and 80%/75% in the test set. Ophthalmopathy progression was predicted with 55% to 71% sensitivity and around 72% specificity.

RNA served as the template for amplifying TCR beta CDR3 regions. The first round was an RT-PCR with HTBI primers, and the second round was a multiplex PCR. TCRdb redid the calling of the multiplex PCR reads with MiXCR, one entry per CDR3 protein. Of 580,000 or so distinct CDR3 sequences in the sample, approximately 37% were seen once. The diagnosis combined clinical symptoms, thyroxine, TRAb, thyroid ultrasound and orbital computed tomography scans. The receptor comes from an adult man with Graves' hyperthyroidism. This sequence joins TRBV7-9 and TRBJ1-1, with D possibly matching TRBD1 (5 bases). The sequenced sample consisted of peripheral blood or thyroid tissue (not recorded which). The chain's CDR3 is CASSNQGPEAFF. CDR3 coding DNA: TGTGCCAGCAGCAACCAGGGACCCGAAGCTTTCTTT.